Listed below are T cell receptor beta chains from one sample, sequenced in a study of spatial heterogeneity in lung cancer. TCRdb analysed the 5' RACE reads with MiXCR anew, one entry per CDR3 protein. This table holds about 36,000 distinct CDR3 sequences, around 5.2% found once. The starting material was PBMCs, obtained at surgery. These receptors all stem from a female donor with early-stage non-small cell lung cancer. CDR3s include the opening cysteine and the closing phenylalanine or tryptophan. The order of the fields is J gene, D gene, CDR3 length, V gene, clone size, CDR3 protein, CDR3 DNA. The D gene is left open where the match is weak. A clone size is listed for some rows: how often the clone was seen (once, few, many), or a class if it is expanded.

j_call: TRBJ1-1; d_call: .; cdr3_length: 15; v_call: TRBV4-1; clone_size: many; cdr3_aa: CASSQDPAGGTEAFF; cdr3_nt: TGCGCCAGCAGCCAAGATCCGGCTGGGGGCACTGAAGCTTTCTTT
j_call: TRBJ1-1; d_call: .; cdr3_length: 13; v_call: TRBV7-9; clone_size: .; cdr3_aa: CASSFGFDTEAFF; cdr3_nt: TGTGCCAGCAGCTTCGGGTTTGACACTGAAGCTTTCTTT
j_call: TRBJ1-4; d_call: TRBD1; cdr3_length: 14; v_call: TRBV20-1; clone_size: many; cdr3_aa: CSAREGTGNEKLFF; cdr3_nt: TGCAGTGCTAGAGAAGGGACAGGGAACGAAAAACTGTTTTTT
j_call: TRBJ1-4; d_call: .; cdr3_length: 15; v_call: TRBV2; clone_size: many; cdr3_aa: CASSPFGSDNEKLFF; cdr3_nt: TGTGCCAGCAGCCCGTTCGGGTCCGATAATGAAAAACTGTTTTTT
j_call: TRBJ2-4; d_call: .; cdr3_length: 15; v_call: TRBV11-2; clone_size: many; cdr3_aa: CASSHNRVRQNIQYF; cdr3_nt: TGTGCCAGCAGCCACAACAGGGTTCGCCAAAACATTCAGTACTTC
j_call: TRBJ2-3; d_call: .; cdr3_length: 14; v_call: TRBV6-6; clone_size: .; cdr3_aa: CASSYEAAETPQYF; cdr3_nt: TGTGCCAGCAGTTACGAAGCGGCAGAAACACCGCAGTATTTT
j_call: TRBJ1-1; d_call: .; cdr3_length: 17; v_call: TRBV20-1; clone_size: many; cdr3_aa: CSARDRRGRGMNTEAFF; cdr3_nt: TGCAGTGCTAGAGATCGACGAGGGAGGGGTATGAACACTGAAGCTTTCTTT
j_call: TRBJ2-2; d_call: TRBD1; cdr3_length: 12; v_call: TRBV20-1; clone_size: .; cdr3_aa: CRGTGGTGELFF; cdr3_nt: TGCAGGGGGACAGGGGGAACCGGGGAGCTGTTTTTT
j_call: TRBJ2-3; d_call: TRBD2; cdr3_length: 14; v_call: TRBV6-4; clone_size: many; cdr3_aa: CASSDSGLADTQYF; cdr3_nt: TGTGCCAGCAGTGACTCCGGACTAGCAGATACGCAGTATTTT
j_call: TRBJ2-3; d_call: .; cdr3_length: 13; v_call: TRBV6-1; clone_size: few; cdr3_aa: CASSEIGSDTQYF; cdr3_nt: TGTGCCAGCAGTGAAATTGGGTCGGATACGCAGTATTTT
j_call: TRBJ2-7; d_call: .; cdr3_length: 15; v_call: TRBV4-2; clone_size: many; cdr3_aa: CASSSGRESVYEQYF; cdr3_nt: TGTGCCAGCAGTTCAGGACGGGAGAGTGTTTACGAGCAGTACTTC
j_call: TRBJ2-3; d_call: TRBD2; cdr3_length: 14; v_call: TRBV9; clone_size: many; cdr3_aa: CASSLGLAPDTQYF; cdr3_nt: TGTGCCAGCAGTTTGGGACTAGCGCCAGATACGCAGTATTTT
j_call: TRBJ2-3; d_call: TRBD2; cdr3_length: 14; v_call: TRBV12-3/TRBV12-4; clone_size: few; cdr3_aa: CASRTAGAADTQYF; cdr3_nt: TGTGCCAGCAGGACAGCGGGAGCGGCAGATACGCAGTATTTT
j_call: TRBJ2-3; d_call: .; cdr3_length: 15; v_call: TRBV7-9; clone_size: many; cdr3_aa: CASSPRLDAPDTQYF; cdr3_nt: TGTGCCAGCAGCCCCCGACTCGATGCCCCGGATACGCAGTATTTT
j_call: TRBJ2-3; d_call: TRBD2; cdr3_length: 16; v_call: TRBV5-6; clone_size: many; cdr3_aa: CASSAPGLAGADTQYF; cdr3_nt: TGTGCCAGCAGCGCGCCGGGACTAGCGGGAGCGGATACGCAGTATTTT
j_call: TRBJ2-2; d_call: TRBD2; cdr3_length: 15; v_call: TRBV5-1; clone_size: many; cdr3_aa: CASSLSREGAGELFF; cdr3_nt: TGCGCCAGCAGCTTGAGTCGGGAGGGGGCCGGGGAGCTGTTTTTT
j_call: TRBJ2-7; d_call: TRBD1; cdr3_length: 14; v_call: TRBV11-2; clone_size: many; cdr3_aa: CASSFTGAGYEQYF; cdr3_nt: TGTGCCAGCAGCTTCACAGGGGCTGGCTACGAGCAGTACTTC
j_call: TRBJ1-6; d_call: .; cdr3_length: 13; v_call: TRBV28; clone_size: .; cdr3_aa: CASSSRTYSPLHF; cdr3_nt: TGTGCCAGCAGTTCAAGGACATATTCACCCCTCCACTTT
j_call: TRBJ2-3; d_call: TRBD2; cdr3_length: 15; v_call: TRBV20-1; clone_size: many; cdr3_aa: CSATGGGHSTDTQYF; cdr3_nt: TGCAGTGCTACGGGCGGGGGGCATAGCACAGATACGCAGTATTTT
j_call: TRBJ2-3; d_call: .; cdr3_length: 16; v_call: TRBV11-2; clone_size: many; cdr3_aa: CASSFLGDPGTDTQYF; cdr3_nt: TGTGCCAGCAGCTTCTTAGGGGATCCGGGTACAGATACGCAGTATTTT
j_call: TRBJ2-5; d_call: .; cdr3_length: 14; v_call: TRBV3-1; clone_size: many; cdr3_aa: CASSHRASEETQYF; cdr3_nt: TGTGCCAGCAGCCACAGGGCTAGCGAAGAGACCCAGTACTTC
j_call: TRBJ1-4; d_call: .; cdr3_length: 13; v_call: TRBV6-6; clone_size: .; cdr3_aa: CASSTQMGEKLFF; cdr3_nt: TGTGCCAGCAGTACCCAGATGGGCGAAAAACTGTTTTTT
j_call: TRBJ2-7; d_call: TRBD1; cdr3_length: 14; v_call: TRBV20-1; clone_size: many; cdr3_aa: CSAPPGQGAYEQYF; cdr3_nt: TGCAGTGCTCCCCCGGGACAGGGGGCCTACGAGCAGTACTTC
j_call: TRBJ2-1; d_call: TRBD1; cdr3_length: 16; v_call: TRBV7-9; clone_size: many; cdr3_aa: CASSLADRGTYNEQFF; cdr3_nt: TGTGCCAGCAGCTTAGCCGACAGGGGCACCTACAATGAGCAGTTCTTC
j_call: TRBJ2-3; d_call: .; cdr3_length: 12; v_call: TRBV7-9; clone_size: many; cdr3_aa: CASSLATDTQYF; cdr3_nt: TGTGCCAGCAGCTTAGCGACAGATACGCAGTATTTT
j_call: TRBJ2-5; d_call: TRBD1; cdr3_length: 11; v_call: TRBV25-1; clone_size: many; cdr3_aa: CATTGAETQYF; cdr3_nt: TGTGCCACTACAGGGGCAGAGACCCAGTACTTC
j_call: TRBJ2-6; d_call: .; cdr3_length: 16; v_call: TRBV6-5; clone_size: many; cdr3_aa: CASSARGGSGANVLTF; cdr3_nt: TGTGCCAGCAGTGCCCGAGGAGGGTCCGGGGCCAACGTCCTGACTTTC
j_call: TRBJ2-1; d_call: .; cdr3_length: 16; v_call: TRBV11-2; clone_size: many; cdr3_aa: CASSFGTDVAYNEQFF; cdr3_nt: TGTGCCAGCAGCTTCGGGACTGACGTAGCCTACAATGAGCAGTTCTTC
j_call: TRBJ2-7; d_call: .; cdr3_length: 15; v_call: TRBV20-1; clone_size: many; cdr3_aa: CSASGQLRFSYEQYF; cdr3_nt: TGCAGTGCTTCTGGACAGCTCCGCTTCTCCTACGAGCAGTACTTC
j_call: TRBJ2-7; d_call: TRBD1; cdr3_length: 14; v_call: TRBV7-9; clone_size: many; cdr3_aa: CASSLSYRGNEQYF; cdr3_nt: TGTGCCAGCAGCTTATCCTACAGGGGCAACGAGCAGTACTTC
j_call: TRBJ1-4; d_call: .; cdr3_length: 15; v_call: TRBV7-2; clone_size: many; cdr3_aa: CASSPGPSTNEKLFF; cdr3_nt: TGTGCCAGCAGCCCTGGGCCATCAACTAATGAAAAACTGTTTTTT
j_call: TRBJ2-1; d_call: .; cdr3_length: 17; v_call: TRBV21-1; clone_size: .; cdr3_aa: CASSNQQGHRGYNEQFF; cdr3_nt: TGTGCCAGCAGCAACCAACAGGGGCATAGGGGCTACAATGAGCAGTTCTTC
j_call: TRBJ2-5; d_call: .; cdr3_length: 13; v_call: TRBV3-1; clone_size: .; cdr3_aa: CASSQVSPGTQYF; cdr3_nt: TGTGCCAGCAGCCAAGTCTCCCCGGGGACCCAGTACTTC
j_call: TRBJ1-6; d_call: .; cdr3_length: 14; v_call: TRBV5-4; clone_size: .; cdr3_aa: CASSRGLRNSPLHF; cdr3_nt: TGTGCCAGCAGCCGGGGCCTCAGGAATTCACCCCTCCACTTT
j_call: TRBJ1-1; d_call: TRBD1; cdr3_length: 14; v_call: TRBV5-1; clone_size: many; cdr3_aa: CASRRDREGTEAFF; cdr3_nt: TGCGCCAGCAGGAGGGACAGGGAGGGCACTGAAGCTTTCTTT
j_call: TRBJ1-2; d_call: TRBD1; cdr3_length: 13; v_call: TRBV19; clone_size: few; cdr3_aa: CASRPGQHYGYTF; cdr3_nt: TGTGCCAGTAGGCCGGGACAGCACTATGGCTACACCTTC
j_call: TRBJ2-7; d_call: .; cdr3_length: 15; v_call: TRBV12-3/TRBV12-4; clone_size: .; cdr3_aa: CASSLGGLISYEQYF; cdr3_nt: TGTGCCAGCAGTTTGGGCGGCCTGATATCCTACGAGCAGTACTTC
j_call: TRBJ1-5; d_call: .; cdr3_length: 12; v_call: TRBV7-8; clone_size: many; cdr3_aa: CASSHFDQPQHF; cdr3_nt: TGTGCCAGCAGCCATTTCGATCAGCCCCAGCATTTT
j_call: TRBJ1-2; d_call: .; cdr3_length: 16; v_call: TRBV18; clone_size: many; cdr3_aa: CASSPGTGDNGYGYTF; cdr3_nt: TGTGCCAGCTCACCGGGAACCGGGGACAATGGCTATGGCTACACCTTC
j_call: TRBJ2-3; d_call: .; cdr3_length: 14; v_call: TRBV19; clone_size: .; cdr3_aa: CASKPGPYTDTQYF; cdr3_nt: TGTGCCAGCAAACCCGGGCCCTACACAGATACGCAGTATTTT
j_call: TRBJ2-5; d_call: TRBD2; cdr3_length: 14; v_call: TRBV15; clone_size: few; cdr3_aa: CATSSSGRWQTQYF; cdr3_nt: TGTGCCACCAGCTCTAGCGGGAGATGGCAGACCCAGTACTTC
j_call: TRBJ1-2; d_call: TRBD1; cdr3_length: 13; v_call: TRBV5-1; clone_size: few; cdr3_aa: CASSRDRAYGYTF; cdr3_nt: TGCGCCAGCAGCCGGGACAGGGCCTATGGCTACACCTTC
j_call: TRBJ2-3; d_call: TRBD1; cdr3_length: 15; v_call: TRBV9; clone_size: few; cdr3_aa: CASSPGTGGPDTQYF; cdr3_nt: TGTGCCAGCAGCCCAGGGACAGGGGGCCCAGATACGCAGTATTTT
j_call: TRBJ2-2; d_call: .; cdr3_length: 17; v_call: TRBV9; clone_size: many; cdr3_aa: CASSVGIGTTNTGELFF; cdr3_nt: TGTGCCAGCAGCGTAGGTATCGGGACAACGAACACCGGGGAGCTGTTTTTT
j_call: TRBJ1-6; d_call: .; cdr3_length: 15; v_call: TRBV9; clone_size: many; cdr3_aa: CASSVGGEIAKPLHF; cdr3_nt: TGTGCCAGCAGCGTCGGTGGTGAGATTGCAAAACCCCTCCACTTT
j_call: TRBJ2-7; d_call: .; cdr3_length: 12; v_call: TRBV7-8; clone_size: many; cdr3_aa: CASSQLVYEQYF; cdr3_nt: TGTGCCAGCAGCCAACTAGTATACGAGCAGTACTTC
j_call: TRBJ2-6; d_call: .; cdr3_length: 17; v_call: TRBV28; clone_size: many; cdr3_aa: CASSPWVKHRGANVLTF; cdr3_nt: TGTGCCAGCAGTCCATGGGTAAAACATAGGGGGGCCAACGTCCTGACTTTC
j_call: TRBJ1-1; d_call: TRBD1; cdr3_length: 12; v_call: TRBV7-2; clone_size: many; cdr3_aa: CASSSMDRGDFF; cdr3_nt: TGTGCCAGCAGCTCCATGGACAGGGGGGATTTCTTT
j_call: TRBJ2-2; d_call: .; cdr3_length: 15; v_call: TRBV24-1; clone_size: few; cdr3_aa: CATSEGLSNTGELFF; cdr3_nt: TGTGCCACCAGTGAGGGACTCTCGAACACCGGGGAGCTGTTTTTT
j_call: TRBJ1-2; d_call: TRBD1; cdr3_length: 14; v_call: TRBV20-1; clone_size: .; cdr3_aa: CSARDTGGVYGYTF; cdr3_nt: TGCAGTGCTAGAGATACAGGGGGCGTCTATGGCTACACCTTC
j_call: TRBJ2-3; d_call: .; cdr3_length: 13; v_call: TRBV19; clone_size: large; cdr3_aa: CASSGRSTGTQYF; cdr3_nt: TGTGCCAGTAGCGGCCGATCAACGGGTACGCAGTATTTT
j_call: TRBJ1-1; d_call: .; cdr3_length: 15; v_call: TRBV18; clone_size: .; cdr3_aa: CASSPGVEMNTEAFF; cdr3_nt: TGTGCCAGCTCACCAGGGGTGGAAATGAACACTGAAGCTTTCTTT